The clone carrying this TCR beta chain was detected many times. Its cognate antigen is unknown. Germline loops: CDR1 SGHKS, CDR2 YYEKEE (reference sequence). The germline V and J ends were trimmed by 4 bases and 7 bases, with 15 bases remaining between them. The CDR3 is made up of 15 amino acids. RNA transcripts provided the source from which TCR beta CDR3 regions were amplified. Initially, a first-round RT-PCR of the TCR CDR3 employed the HTBI primer set. TCRdb passed the multiplex PCR reads through MiXCR, listing each CDR3 protein once. The sample shows about 740,000 distinct CDR3 sequences, around 15% of them seen only once. These data come from a study of T cells in Graves' hyperthyroidism and ophthalmopathy. Findings of the study overall: Most thyroid clonotypes with frequency above 0.001 were detected in blood.

Patients between 18 and 65 years old had hyperthyroidism, newly diagnosed and lasting under 2 months. The TCR sequence derives from a woman aged 18-29 years with Graves' hyperthyroidism. The specimen sequenced was blood. The chain joins TRBV5-5 to TRBJ1-6; D is uncertain. The CDR3 loop is CASSGRLAENSPLHF. As DNA, the CDR3 is TGTGCCAGCAGCGGGCGCCTGGCCGAGAATTCACCCCTCCACTTT.